This T cell receptor (beta chain) was sequenced during a study of T-cell memory formation after mild COVID-19. Study details: For the most part, TCR clusters were specific to one donor.

Constant-segment primers and 5'RACE yielded cDNA libraries for TCR alpha and TCR beta, each carrying sample barcodes and UMIs. TCRdb re-called the 5' RACE reads with MiXCR, one entry per CDR3 protein. The sample carries 130,000 to 150,000 distinct CDR3 sequences, approximately 5.7% recorded once. Trimming cost V 4 bases and J 5 bases; bases outside gene matches: 6. Germline CDR1 and CDR2: MNHNS and SASEGT. The CDR3 spans 15 residues. Study-wide results and caveats: CD4+ bias marked clones expanding day 15 to 37, unlike balanced contracting clones. Pre-infection memory held some responding clones, suggesting pre-existing cross-reactive T cells responded.

This clonotype was detected ten times or more. The antigen is unknown. The sequenced sample consisted of PBMCs or a T cell subset sorted from them (not recorded which). The J gene is TRBJ2-2, the V gene TRBV6-1; 8 bases align to TRBD1. This TCR was sampled from an adult woman who had mild COVID-19 (a few samples of this study predate the infection). Cell type and time point are not known. The CDR3 coding sequence is TGTGCCAGCAGTGGACGGACAGGGAAGACCGGGGAGCTGTTTTTT. Translated, it gives CASSGRTGKTGELFF.